This TCR beta chain stems from a study of T cell changes during pregnancy in multiple sclerosis. Clones were read by immunoSEQ multiplex PCR, and TCRdb kept only the in-frame ones, dropping some. The top ten hold approximately 2.5% of the sample, which has tens of thousands of clones, 93% seen once. This clone appeared a single time. The sample was peripheral blood, taken in the second trimester of pregnancy. This receptor was taken from a female donor with multiple sclerosis, enrolled in a pregnancy study.

The CDR3 coding sequence is TGTGCCAGCAGCTTAGTCTCGGGGGGCACCCATCAGCCCCAGCATTTT. Translated: CASSLVSGGTHQPQHF. This chain joins TRBV7-2 and TRBJ1-5, with D perhaps TRBD1 (6 bases). The germline CDR1 and CDR2 sequences are SGHTA and FQGNSA. Trimming left V 1 base short and J 5 bases short, with 15 bases between. The CDR3 loop spans 16 amino acids.